This paragraph covers one T cell receptor beta chain sequence. The sample comes from a study of shared clonotypes between healthy human individuals. V lost 0 bases and J 4 bases, leaving 13 bases between the germline ends. Per germline, CDR1 SGHKS and CDR2 YYEKEE (reference sequence). CDR3 length equals 15 residues. DNA at about 0.2 ug, tens of thousands of T cell genomes, went into sorted-subset replicate PCRs. Assay used: immunoSEQ multiplex PCR; TCRdb lists only in-frame clones, some missing. This sample has millions of clones, with approximately 94% found just once. The naive CD8 population came from CD45RO-negative cells selected for CCR7, without terminally differentiated effector memory CD45RA+ cells.

This rearrangement joins TRBV5-5 to TRBJ1-2; D is unclear. The clonotype was recovered from a man aged 18 to 29 in good health. The specimen was naive CD8+ T cells sorted from blood. The CDR3 DNA reads as TGTGCCAGCAGCTTGGAGTTTATTTCCCCCTATGGCTACACCTTC. Translation gives CASSLEFISPYGYTF.